A single TCR beta chain is shown here with its context. This sample was included in a study of blood T cell repertoires in COVID-19. The V gene lost 2 bases and the J gene lost 8 bases, with 24 bases spanning the gap. This CDR3 contains 18 residues. The germline V gene encodes CDR1 MNHNS and CDR2 SASEGT. TCRdb's copy holds only in-frame clones and misses some; the assay was immunoSEQ multiplex PCR. The data show 30,000 to 40,000 clones, approximately 83% seen once. The origin of this receptor is a woman aged 55-69 years with active COVID-19. The rearrangement links TRBV6-1 to TRBJ1-4; TRBD1 might be the D (5 bases). Sequences were obtained from peripheral blood. This chain's CDR3 is CASSEFFSWGEGDEKLFF. In DNA form, the CDR3 reads TGTGCCAGCAGTGAATTTTTTAGTTGGGGGGAAGGGGACGAAAAACTGTTTTTT.